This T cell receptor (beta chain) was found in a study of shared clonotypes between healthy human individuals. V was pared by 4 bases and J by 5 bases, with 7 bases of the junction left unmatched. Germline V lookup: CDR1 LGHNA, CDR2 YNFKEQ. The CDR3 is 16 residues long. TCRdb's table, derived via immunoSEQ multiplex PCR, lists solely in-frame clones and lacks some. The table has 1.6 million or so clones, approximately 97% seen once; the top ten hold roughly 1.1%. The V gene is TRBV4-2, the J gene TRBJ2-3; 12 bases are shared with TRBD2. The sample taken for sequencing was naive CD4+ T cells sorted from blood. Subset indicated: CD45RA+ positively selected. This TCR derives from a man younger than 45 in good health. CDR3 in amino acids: CASSRRLAGEKDTQYF. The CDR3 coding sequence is TGTGCCAGCAGCCGCAGACTAGCGGGAGAGAAAGATACGCAGTATTTT.